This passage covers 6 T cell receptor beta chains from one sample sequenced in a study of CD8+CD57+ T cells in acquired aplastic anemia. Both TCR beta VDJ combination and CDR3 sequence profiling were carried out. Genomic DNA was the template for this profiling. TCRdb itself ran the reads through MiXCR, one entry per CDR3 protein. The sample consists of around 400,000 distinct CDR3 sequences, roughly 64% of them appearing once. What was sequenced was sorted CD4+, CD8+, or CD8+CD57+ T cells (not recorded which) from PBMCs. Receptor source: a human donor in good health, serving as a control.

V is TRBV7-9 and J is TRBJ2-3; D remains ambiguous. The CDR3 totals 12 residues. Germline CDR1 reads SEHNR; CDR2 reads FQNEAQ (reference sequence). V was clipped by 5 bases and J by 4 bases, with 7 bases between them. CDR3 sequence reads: CASSPQADTQYF. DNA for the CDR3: TGTGCCAGCAGCCCCCAAGCAGATACGCAGTATTTT.

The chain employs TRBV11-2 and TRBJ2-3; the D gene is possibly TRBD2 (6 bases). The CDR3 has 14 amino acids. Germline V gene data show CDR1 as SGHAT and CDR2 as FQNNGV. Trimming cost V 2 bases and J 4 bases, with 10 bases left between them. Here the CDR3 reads CASSLTREADTQYF. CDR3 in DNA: TGTGCCAGCAGCTTAACAAGGGAGGCAGATACGCAGTATTTT.

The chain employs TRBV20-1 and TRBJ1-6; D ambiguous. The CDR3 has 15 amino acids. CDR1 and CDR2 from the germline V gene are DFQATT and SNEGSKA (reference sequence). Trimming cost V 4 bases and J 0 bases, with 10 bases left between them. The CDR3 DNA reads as TGCAGTGCTACGGCACGGAGCTCCTATAATTCACCCCTCCACTTT. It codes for CSATARSSYNSPLHF.

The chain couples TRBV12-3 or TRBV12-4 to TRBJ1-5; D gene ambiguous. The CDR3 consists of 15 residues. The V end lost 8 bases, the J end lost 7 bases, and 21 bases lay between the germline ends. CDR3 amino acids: CASPRDYDGLQPQHF. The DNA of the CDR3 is TGTGCCAGCCCACGAGATTACGACGGACTGCAGCCCCAGCATTTT.

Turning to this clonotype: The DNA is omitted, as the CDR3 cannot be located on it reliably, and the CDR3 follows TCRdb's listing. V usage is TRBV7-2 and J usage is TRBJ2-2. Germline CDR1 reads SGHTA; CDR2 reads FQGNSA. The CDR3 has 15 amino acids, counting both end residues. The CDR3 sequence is CASSQLSAEQYFGFF.

The CDR3 protein is CASSTQGREKLFF. CDR3 DNA sequence: TGTGCCAGCAGTACACAGGGACGGGAAAAACTGTTTTTT. V gene TRBV12-3 or TRBV12-4 combines with J gene TRBJ1-4; tentatively, D is TRBD1 (6 bases). CDR3 length: 13 residues. The V gene lost 5 bases and the J gene lost 8 bases, with 12 bases spanning the gap.